This TCR beta chain was retrieved from a study of cytomegalovirus exposure and HLA in healthy donors. Overall study context: Of approximately 400 genotyped donors, 70% to 85% clustered with self-reported Caucasian donors. Study-level findings and limits: For presence/absence analyses, sequencing depth was assumed to be roughly uniform across donors. At a 0.05 false discovery rate, a later analysis found some 18,000 TCR beta sequences to be associated with HLA alleles. For most TCR sequences rarity was the rule, although some public TCRs occurred in many donors.

V lost 7 bases to trimming and J lost 6 bases; unmatched junction nucleotides: 11. CDR3 length equals 13 residues. CDR1 is SQVTM, CDR2 ANQGSEA, per germline. Amplification used 60 Vbeta primers and 13 Jbeta primers. The assay was immunoSEQ multiplex PCR, and TCRdb's table has in-frame clones only and misses some. The table has over 110,000 clones, about three quarters seen once. For this clone: The target antigen is unknown.

The clonotype originates from a male donor in good health and CMV-seropositive. This sequence joins TRBV29-1 and TRBJ1-2, with TRBD1 matching 7 bases. Sequenced: PBMCs. The CDR3 protein is CSAVFDRDHGYTF. In DNA, the CDR3 is TGCAGCGCCGTCTTCGACAGGGATCATGGCTACACCTTC.